This T cell receptor beta chain came from a study of regulatory T cells in long-lasting Graves disease. This clonotype was picked up a small number of times. Specified time point: newly diagnosed GD, antithyroid drugs for less than 3 months. The TCR library was made from RNA that had been extracted from PBMCs in TRIzol. CDR1 and CDR2 (germline): MNHNS, SASEGT. Trimming took off 7 bases at V and 4 bases at J, with 13 bases between the two ends. The CDR3 spans 13 residues. Researchers made TCR beta libraries by using iRepertoire HTBI primers and running Arm-PCR on CDR3 regions. A single record per CDR3 protein comes from TCRdb applying MiXCR to the multiplex PCR reads. The table includes 450,000 to 650,000 distinct CDR3 sequences, about 15% detected once. The same sample was also used in a study of T cells in Graves' hyperthyroidism and ophthalmopathy.

The genes are TRBV6-1 and TRBJ1-1; weak D call: TRBD1 (6 bases). This sample comprised peripheral blood mononuclear cells (PBMCs), obtained at new diagnosis, from a patient treated with antithyroid drugs. The TCR originated in a woman aged 35-60 years with Graves disease. CDR3 residues: CASIKGGSTEAFF. The CDR3 DNA sequence: TGTGCCAGCATAAAGGGGGGTAGCACTGAAGCTTTCTTT.